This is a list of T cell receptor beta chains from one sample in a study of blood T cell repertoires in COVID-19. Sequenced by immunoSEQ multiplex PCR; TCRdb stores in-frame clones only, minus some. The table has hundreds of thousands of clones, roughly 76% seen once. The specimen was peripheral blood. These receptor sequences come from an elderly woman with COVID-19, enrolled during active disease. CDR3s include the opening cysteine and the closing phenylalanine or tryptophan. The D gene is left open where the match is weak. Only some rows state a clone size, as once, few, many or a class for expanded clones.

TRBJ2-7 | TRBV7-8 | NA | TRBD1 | TGTGCCAGCAGCATAGGGGACAGAAACTACGAGCAGTACTTC | CASSIGDRNYEQYF
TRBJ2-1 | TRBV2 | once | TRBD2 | TGTGCCAGCAGTAAGCAGACCGGACTAGCTCGAGGCAATGAGCAGTTCTTC | CASSKQTGLARGNEQFF
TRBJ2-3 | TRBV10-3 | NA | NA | TGTGCCATCAGTGAGGGCGGGACGACCACAGATACGCAGTATTTT | CAISEGGTTTDTQYF
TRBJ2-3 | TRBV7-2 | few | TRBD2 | TGTGCCAGCAGCCCTACCCCACTAGCGAGGGCAGATACGCAGTATTTT | CASSPTPLARADTQYF
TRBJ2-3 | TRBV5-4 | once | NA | TGTGCCAGCAGCTTAACTCACGCTAGCACAGATACGCAGTATTTT | CASSLTHASTDTQYF
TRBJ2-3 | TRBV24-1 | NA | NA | TGTGCCACCAGTGGTGCTTATGCCCCCCTCGGTACGCAGTATTTT | CATSGAYAPLGTQYF
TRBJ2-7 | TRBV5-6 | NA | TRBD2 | TGTGCCAGCAGCTCGGGACTAGCGGGAGTCCTGGGGCAGTACTTC | CASSSGLAGVLGQYF
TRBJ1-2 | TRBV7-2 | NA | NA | TGTGCCAGCAGCCCTGGGGGGAATGCAGGGAAGCTTCATGGCTACACCTTC | CASSPGGNAGKLHGYTF
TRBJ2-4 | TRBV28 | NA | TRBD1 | TGTGCCAGCAGTTCAGGGGGCACCAATAAAAACATTCAGTACTTC | CASSSGGTNKNIQYF
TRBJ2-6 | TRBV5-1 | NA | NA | TGCGCCAGCAGGGAGGGCTTCTCTGGGGCCAACGTCCTGACTTTC | CASREGFSGANVLTF
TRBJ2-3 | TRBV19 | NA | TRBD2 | TGTGCCAGTAGCCCGGGGGTAGCGGGGGGGCCTGTGGGCACAGATACGCAGTATTTT | CASSPGVAGGPVGTDTQYF
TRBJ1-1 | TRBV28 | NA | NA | TGTGCCAGCAGTTTATCGACACTAGTCACTGAAGCTTTCTTT | CASSLSTLVTEAFF
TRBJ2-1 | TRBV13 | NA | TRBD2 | TGTGCCAGCAGCTCGCCCGGGACTAGTGGAAGGAATGAGCAGTTCTTC | CASSSPGTSGRNEQFF
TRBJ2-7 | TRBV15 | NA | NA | TGTGCCACCAGCCCAGGACAAAGCCGATACGAGCAGTACTTC | CATSPGQSRYEQYF
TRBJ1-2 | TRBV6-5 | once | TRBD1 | TGTGCCAGCAGTTACGGGGACAGGGCAGGGAATGGCTACACCTTC | CASSYGDRAGNGYTF
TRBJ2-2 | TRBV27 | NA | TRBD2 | TGTGCCAGCAGTAGCCCGGGACTAGCCGCGTACACCGGGGAGCTGTTTTTT | CASSSPGLAAYTGELFF
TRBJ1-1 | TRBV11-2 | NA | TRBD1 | TGTGCCAGCAGCTCAACGACAGGGAGCACTGAAGCTTTCTTT | CASSSTTGSTEAFF
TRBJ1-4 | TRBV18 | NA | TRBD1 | TGTGCCAGCTCACCACTAAAGACAGGGAATGAAAAACTGTTTTTT | CASSPLKTGNEKLFF
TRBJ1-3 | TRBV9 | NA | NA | TGTGCCAGCAGCCCAGGGAATTTTGCTGGAAACACCATATATTTT | CASSPGNFAGNTIYF
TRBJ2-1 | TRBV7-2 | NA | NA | TGTGCCAGCAGCTTAAATTGGGACTTGGTAAATGAGCAGTTCTTC | CASSLNWDLVNEQFF
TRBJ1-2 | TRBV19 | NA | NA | TGTGCCAGTAGTATAGAAACAGGGCCCTATGGCTACACCTTC | CASSIETGPYGYTF
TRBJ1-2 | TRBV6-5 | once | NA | TGTGCCAGCAGTCCTTTACTCCAGGGGAACTATGGCTACACCTTC | CASSPLLQGNYGYTF
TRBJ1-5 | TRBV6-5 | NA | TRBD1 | TGTGCCAGCAGTTCGACAGGGGGATCTCAGCCCCAGCATTTT | CASSSTGGSQPQHF
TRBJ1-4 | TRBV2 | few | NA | TGTGCCAGCAGGAGCCAGGCAACTAATGAAAAACTGTTTTTT | CASRSQATNEKLFF
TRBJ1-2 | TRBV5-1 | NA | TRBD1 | TGCGCCAGCAGTTCCCAAAGGGACAGCCCCTATGGCTACACCTTC | CASSSQRDSPYGYTF
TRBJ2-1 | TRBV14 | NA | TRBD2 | TGTGCCAGCAGCCACCGGACTAGCGGGAAGAATGAGCAGTTCTTC | CASSHRTSGKNEQFF
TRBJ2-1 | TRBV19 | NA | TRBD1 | TGTGCCAGTAGTATAGTTGGCAGGGGGCTGGGGTCCAATGAGCAGTTCTTC | CASSIVGRGLGSNEQFF